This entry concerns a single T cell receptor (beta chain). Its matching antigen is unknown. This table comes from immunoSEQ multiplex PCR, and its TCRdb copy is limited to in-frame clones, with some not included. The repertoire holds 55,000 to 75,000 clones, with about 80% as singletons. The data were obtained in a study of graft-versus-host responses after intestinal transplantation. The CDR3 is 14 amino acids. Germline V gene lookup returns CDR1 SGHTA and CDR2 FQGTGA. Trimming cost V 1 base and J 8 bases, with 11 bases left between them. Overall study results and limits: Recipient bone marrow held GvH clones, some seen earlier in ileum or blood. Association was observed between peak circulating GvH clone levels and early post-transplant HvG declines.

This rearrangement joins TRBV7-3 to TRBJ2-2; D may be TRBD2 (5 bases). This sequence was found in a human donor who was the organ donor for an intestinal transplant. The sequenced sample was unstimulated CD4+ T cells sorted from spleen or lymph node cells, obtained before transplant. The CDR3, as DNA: TGTGCCAGCAGCTTAAGTCCCGGGGAGGGGGAGCTGTTTTTT. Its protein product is CASSLSPGEGELFF.